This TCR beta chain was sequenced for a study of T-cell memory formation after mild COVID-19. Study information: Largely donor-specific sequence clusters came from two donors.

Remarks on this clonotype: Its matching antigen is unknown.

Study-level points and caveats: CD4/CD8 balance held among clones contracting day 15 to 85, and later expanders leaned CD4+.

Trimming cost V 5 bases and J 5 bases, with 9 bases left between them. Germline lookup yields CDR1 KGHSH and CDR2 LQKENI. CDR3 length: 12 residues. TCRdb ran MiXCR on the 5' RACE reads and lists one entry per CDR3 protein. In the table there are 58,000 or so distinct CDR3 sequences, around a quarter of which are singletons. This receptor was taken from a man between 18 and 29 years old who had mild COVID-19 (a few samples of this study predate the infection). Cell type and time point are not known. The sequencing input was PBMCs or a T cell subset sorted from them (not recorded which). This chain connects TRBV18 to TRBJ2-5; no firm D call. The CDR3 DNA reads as TGTGCCAGCTCATTCGGAAGGGAGACCCAGTACTTC. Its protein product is CASSFGRETQYF.